The 30 T cell receptor beta chains listed next were all sequenced from one sample in a study of cytomegalovirus exposure and HLA in healthy donors. A multiplex PCR was run with 60 Vbeta primers and 13 Jbeta primers. Libraries were prepared by immunoSEQ multiplex PCR; TCRdb keeps only in-frame clonotypes and omits some of them. The sample holds some 150,000 clones, about 77% seen once. The specimen was PBMCs. The receptors come from a woman aged 40 to 50 in good health and CMV-seronegative.

The chain combines TRBV7-9 with TRBJ1-1, with D possibly matching TRBD1 (6 bases). The V end was cut by 4 bases, the J end by 2 bases, with 14 bases between. The CDR3 is 15 residues long. The germline CDR1 and CDR2 sequences are SEHNR and FQNEAQ (reference sequence). CDR3: CASSSQGGSNTEAFF. CDR3 DNA: TGTGCCAGCAGCTCCCAAGGGGGTAGTAACACTGAAGCTTTCTTT.

The rearrangement uses TRBV7-2 and TRBJ2-7; D ambiguous. V was pared by 5 bases and J by 4 bases, with 9 bases between. Germline CDR1 and CDR2: SGHTA and FQGNSA. This CDR3 has 12 amino acids. CDR3 sequence (DNA): TGTGCCAGCAGCCCCCTTAAATACGAGCAGTACTTC. This codes for CASSPLKYEQYF.

CDR3 sequence: CASRYGGLGDTQYF. DNA for the CDR3: TGTGCCAGCAGGTACGGGGGGCTAGGCGATACGCAGTATTTT. This chain links TRBV5-4 with TRBJ2-3; possibly TRBD2 for D (7 bases). Trimming took 5 bases from V and 6 from J, leaving 16 bases between them. The CDR3 contains 14 residues. CDR1 and CDR2 from the germline V gene are SGHNT and YYREEE (reference sequence). The full variable domain, in which reference TRBV5-4 and TRBJ2-3 provide the parts outside the CDR3, is ETGVTQSPTHLIKTRGQQVTLRCSSQSGHNTVSWYQQALGQGPQFIFQYYREEENGRGNFPPRFSGLQFPNYSSELNVNALELDDSALYLCASRYGGLGDTQYFGPGTRLTVL.

The chain recombines TRBV2 with TRBJ1-5, with a possible D match to TRBD1 (6 bases). Germline V CDR1 and CDR2: SNHLY, FYNNEI. This CDR3 spans 17 amino acids. Trimming removed 6 bases at V and 2 bases at J, with 20 bases between. CDR3 in DNA: TGTGCCAGCAGGGCTCCGTTACAGGGTGCCGGCAATCAGCCCCAGCATTTT. The encoded protein is CASRAPLQGAGNQPQHF. The full variable domain, its missing parts supplied by reference TRBV2 and TRBJ1-5, is EPEVTQTPSHQVTQMGQEVILRCVPISNHLYFYWYRQILGQKVEFLVSFYNNEISEKSEIFDDQFSVERPDGSNFTLKIRSTKLEDSAMYFCASRAPLQGAGNQPQHFGDGTRLSIL.

In this sample, this clone turned up a few times. The V and J genes are TRBV15 and TRBJ2-5; possible D gene TRBD1, 5 bases. Trimming shortened V by 6 bases and J by 0 bases, and 5 bases separated the two germline ends. Germline CDR1 and CDR2: LNHNV and YYDKDF (reference sequence). This CDR3 has 12 amino acids. The CDR3 DNA follows: TGTGCCACCAGAGGGGACCAAGAGACCCAGTACTTC. Translating gives CATRGDQETQYF.

J is TRBJ2-5 and V is TRBV27, with 7 bases that match TRBD1. From germline, CDR1 is MNHEY and CDR2 SMNVEV (reference sequence). The CDR3 runs to 14 residues. V shed 5 bases and J 1 base; nucleotides not matched to a gene: 4. In DNA form, the CDR3 reads TGTGCCAGCAGTCCCGGACAGGTCCAAGAGACCCAGTACTTC. It specifies CASSPGQVQETQYF.

This chain uses TRBV5-6 with TRBJ1-5, with D unresolved. Looked up from germline, CDR1 is SGHDT and CDR2 is YYEEEE. The V end was cut by 0 bases, the J end by 4 bases, with 14 bases between. This CDR3 is 16 amino acids long. The CDR3: CASSLGMNTGNQPQHF. In DNA, the CDR3 is TGTGCCAGCAGCTTGGGCATGAATACCGGTAATCAGCCCCAGCATTTT.

The J gene is TRBJ1-1, the V gene TRBV7-6, with D possibly TRBD1 on 5 matching bases. Trimming left V 6 bases short and J 1 base short, with 12 bases between. The CDR3 totals 14 residues. Germline CDR1 reads SGHVS; CDR2 reads FNYEAQ. For the CDR3, the DNA is TGTGCCAGCAGGTCGAGCGGGGGGAACACTGAAGCTTTCTTT. Its protein product is CASRSSGGNTEAFF. Supplemented by reference TRBV7-6 and TRBJ1-1, the full variable domain reads GAGVSQSPRYKVTKRGQDVALRCDPISGHVSLYWYRQALGQGPEFLTYFNYEAQQDKSGLPNDRFSAERPEGSISTLTIQRTEQRDSAMYRCASRSSGGNTEAFFGQGTRLTVV.

This clone was seen only a few times. The rearrangement links TRBV28 to TRBJ1-1; D not resolved. This CDR3 spans 11 amino acids. Germline V lookup: CDR1 MDHEN, CDR2 SYDVKM. Trimming pared 6 bases from V and 1 base from J, leaving 3 bases between. In nucleotides, the CDR3 is TGTGCCAGCAGCCAGAACACTGAAGCTTTCTTT. Its protein is CASSQNTEAFF.

The chain combines TRBV5-1 with TRBJ2-2; D may be TRBD1 (5 bases). The germline V and J ends were trimmed by 4 bases and 7 bases, with 8 bases remaining between them. The CDR3 sequence is 12 residues long. Germline CDR1 SGHRS, CDR2 YFSETQ. This CDR3 is CASSPTVGELFF. The CDR3 nucleotides are TGCGCCAGCAGCCCGACAGTCGGGGAGCTGTTTTTT.

J is TRBJ2-1 and V is TRBV6-7; D is undetermined. TRBV6-7 is an ORF; its function is uncertain. The ends were cut back, 8 bases at V and 2 bases at J, with 7 bases in the middle. This CDR3 spans 12 amino acids. The CDR3: CASSNTYNEQFF. CDR3 coding DNA: TGTGCCAGCTCCAACACCTACAATGAGCAGTTCTTC.

V usage is TRBV6-5 and J usage is TRBJ2-2, with D perhaps matching TRBD2 (7 bases). This CDR3 is built from 16 residues. Trimming cost V 2 bases and J 3 bases, with 13 bases left between them. In germline, CDR1 is MNHEY, CDR2 SVGAGI. The CDR3 DNA reads TGTGCCAGCAGTTACATGGGGGGGCGGTACACCGGGGAGCTGTTTTTT. Amino acids: CASSYMGGRYTGELFF.

This sequence joins TRBV5-1 and TRBJ1-4; tentative D call: TRBD1 (5 bases). V lost 1 base, J lost 0 bases, and 13 bases lay in between. Per the germline V gene, CDR1 is SGHRS and CDR2 is YFSETQ. The CDR3 totals 17 residues. The CDR3: CASSLRGDRATNEKLFF. CDR3 nucleotides: TGCGCCAGCAGCTTGAGGGGTGACAGAGCAACTAATGAAAAACTGTTTTTT. The full variable domain, with the rest looked up from reference TRBV5-1 and TRBJ1-4, is KAGVTQTPRYLIKTRGQQVTLSCSPISGHRSVSWYQQTPGQGLQFLFEYFSETQRNKGNFPGRFSGRQFSNSRSEMNVSTLELGDSALYLCASSLRGDRATNEKLFFGSGTQLSVL.

The chain is built from TRBV5-1 and TRBJ2-7; D perhaps matches TRBD2 (6 bases). The V and J ends lost 0 bases and 5 bases respectively, with 21 bases between them. The CDR3 totals 17 residues. CDR1 and CDR2 from the germline V gene are SGHRS and YFSETQ. The CDR3 DNA is TGCGCCAGCAGCTTGGATGGCCTAGGGCGGAGGGGCCACGAGCAGTACTTC. It translates to CASSLDGLGRRGHEQYF.

The chain carries TRBV5-4 and TRBJ1-2, with D hard to call. CDR3 length equals 13 residues. Trimming stripped 0 bases from V and 2 bases from J, with 5 bases between. The germline CDR1 and CDR2 sequences are SGHNT and YYREEE (reference sequence). CDR3 in DNA: TGTGCCAGCAGCTTGGGAACAAACTATGGCTACACCTTC. Its protein product is CASSLGTNYGYTF.

This rearrangement joins TRBV6-1 to TRBJ2-7; 8 nucleotides align to TRBD2. The ends lost 0 bases at V and 4 bases at J; junction bases unmatched: 5. CDR3 length equals 15 residues. Per germline, CDR1 MNHNS and CDR2 SASEGT. Here the CDR3 DNA reads TGTGCCAGCAGTGAAGCTCAACGGGGGGGTTACGAGCAGTACTTC. Protein: CASSEAQRGGYEQYF.

In regard to this clone: One end of the junction does not line up with germline, which may come from a read error. This chain uses TRBV9 with TRBJ2-2; tentative D call: TRBD2 (7 bases). The CDR3 runs 15 residues. Looked up from germline, CDR1 is SGDLS and CDR2 is YYNGEE. CDR3 nucleotide sequence: TGTGCCAGCAGCTCACGCTATAGGGGGGGCGGGGAGCTATTTTTT. Residues: CASSSRYRGGGELFF.

This chain uses TRBV7-9 with TRBJ1-2; 9 nucleotides agree with TRBD1. This CDR3 has 15 amino acids. The J segment lost 6 bases and the V segment lost 3 bases, leaving 8 bases of the junction unmatched. Germline V gene data show CDR1 as SEHNR and CDR2 as FQNEAQ (reference sequence). The CDR3 is CASSFGTGQTDGYTF. The CDR3 nucleotides read TGTGCCAGCAGCTTCGGGACAGGGCAAACTGATGGCTACACCTTC.

The chain carries TRBV7-9 and TRBJ2-6; weak D call: TRBD2 (5 bases). Germline assignment: CDR1 SEHNR and CDR2 FQNEAQ (reference sequence). Deletions cut 4 bases from V and 2 bases from J, with 9 bases between. The CDR3 length is 15 residues. The DNA of the CDR3 is TGTGCCAGCAGCTATCGGGAAGCTGGGGCCAACGTCCTGACTTTC. It encodes CASSYREAGANVLTF.

This chain links TRBV29-1 with TRBJ1-2; 8 nucleotides agree with TRBD1. Germline CDR1 is SQVTM and CDR2 is ANQGSEA. This CDR3 is built from 15 residues. Trimming removed 1 base from V and 4 bases from J; junction bases left unmatched: 8. CDR3 in DNA: TGCAGCGTTGAAGTGTCCCAGGGGGCTGTCTATGGCTACACCTTC. This translates into CSVEVSQGAVYGYTF. The full variable domain, rest sourced from reference TRBV29-1 and TRBJ1-2, is SAVISQKPSRDICQRGTSLTIQCQVDSQVTMMFWYRQQPGQSLTLIATANQGSEATYESGFVIDKFPISRPNLTFSTLTVSNMSPEDSSIYLCSVEVSQGAVYGYTFGSGTRLTVV.

Comments on this clone: Mismatch with germline at one junction end may stem from a read error. The sample has other DNA sequences that encode this CDR3 too. The chain uses TRBV7-9 and TRBJ1-2, with D perhaps matching TRBD1 (6 bases). CDR3 length: 15 residues. Germline V gives CDR1 SEHNR, CDR2 FQNEAQ (reference sequence). The CDR3 here is CASSLRGQTNYGYTF. The CDR3 DNA reads TGTGCCAGCAGCTTAAGAGGACAGACTAATTATGGCTACACCTTC.

This chain connects TRBV6-6 to TRBJ1-2; 8 bases align to TRBD1. The CDR3 length is 13 residues. Unmatched junction bases numbered 4, after V lost 4 bases and J lost 6 bases. Germline V lookup: CDR1 MNHNY, CDR2 SVGAGI (reference sequence). In nucleotides, the CDR3 is TGTGCCAGCAGTTTAGGACAGGGTCATGGCTACACCTTC. Translated: CASSLGQGHGYTF.

The gene calls are TRBV15 and TRBJ1-5; D is unclear. Germline CDR1 and CDR2: LNHNV and YYDKDF (reference sequence). This CDR3 spans 13 amino acids. V was cut by 1 base and J by 4 bases, with 5 bases left in between. The CDR3: CATSRALNQPQHF. CDR3 DNA sequence: TGTGCCACCAGCAGAGCCTTAAATCAGCCCCAGCATTTT.

V gene TRBV6-5 combines with J gene TRBJ1-2; the D is unclear. The germline V gene has CDR1 MNHEY and CDR2 SVGAGI. Trimming took 2 bases from V and 2 from J, leaving 9 bases between them. The CDR3 sequence is 14 residues long. The CDR3 loop reads CASSYGYKNYGYTF. The CDR3 nucleotides are TGTGCCAGCAGTTACGGTTACAAGAACTATGGCTACACCTTC.

This chain links TRBV7-2 with TRBJ1-2; D perhaps matches TRBD1 (6 bases). The CDR3 spans 18 residues. V shed 1 base and J shed 5 bases, with 23 bases lying between them. CDR1 and CDR2 (germline): SGHTA, FQGNSA. CDR3 nucleotides: TGTGCCAGCAGCTTAGGGGTGGGAATGACAGGCCGTGGGTATGGCTACACCTTC. Protein product: CASSLGVGMTGRGYGYTF.

CDR3 in amino acids: CASSLDRAPRVHSPLHF. Written as DNA, the CDR3 is TGTGCCAGCAGCTTGGACAGGGCACCGAGGGTACATTCACCCCTCCACTTT. V gene TRBV7-2 combines with J gene TRBJ1-6, with 8 bases fitting TRBD1. The CDR3 consists of 17 residues. Germline CDR1 reads SGHTA; CDR2 reads FQGNSA. With 3 bases clipped from V and 8 bases from J, the junction kept 12 bases outside the gene matches.

This clone was seen more than once but under ten times. V gene TRBV5-1 combines with J gene TRBJ1-3; the match to TRBD1 covers 7 bases. V shed 4 bases and J 0 bases; nucleotides not matched to a gene: 4. This CDR3 comprises 15 residues. Germline V CDR1 and CDR2: SGHRS, YFSETQ. CDR3 sequence: CASSQTGHSGNTIYF. CDR3 nucleotides: TGCGCCAGCAGCCAGACAGGGCACTCTGGAAACACCATATATTTT.

This clone was observed a single time. The chain combines TRBV5-1 with TRBJ1-4; TRBD1 matches at 7 bases. Germline CDR1 reads SGHRS; CDR2 reads YFSETQ. V lost 4 bases to trimming and J lost 7 bases; unmatched junction nucleotides: 19. CDR3 length equals 18 residues. For the CDR3, the DNA is TGCGCCAGCAGCCTGGACCCGGGACAGCCGAGGGCAAGTGAAAAACTGTTTTTT. Translating it yields CASSLDPGQPRASEKLFF.

V gene TRBV30 combines with J gene TRBJ1-2; D gene uncertain. The CDR3 spans 12 residues. Germline V gives CDR1 GTSNPN, CDR2 SVGIG (reference sequence). V was clipped by 3 bases and J by 4 bases, with 9 bases between them. The CDR3 sequence is CAWSRGSYGYTF. CDR3 in DNA: TGTGCCTGGAGCCGCGGTTCCTATGGCTACACCTTC.

The DNA for the CDR3 is TGTGCCTGGAGTTTACACAGGCCTACTAACTATGGCTACACCTTC. Translated, it gives CAWSLHRPTNYGYTF. The genes are TRBV30 and TRBJ1-2, with TRBD1 as a possible D gene (5 bases). The CDR3 sequence is 15 residues long. Trimming pared 2 bases from V and 0 bases from J, leaving 13 bases between. The germline gives CDR1 GTSNPN, CDR2 SVGIG (reference sequence). The full variable domain, completed using reference TRBV30 and TRBJ1-2, is SQTIHQWPATLVQPVGSPLSLECTVEGTSNPNLYWYRQAAGRGLQLLFYSVGIGQISSEVPQNLSASRPQDRQFILSSKKLLLSDSGFYLCAWSLHRPTNYGYTFGSGTRLTVV.